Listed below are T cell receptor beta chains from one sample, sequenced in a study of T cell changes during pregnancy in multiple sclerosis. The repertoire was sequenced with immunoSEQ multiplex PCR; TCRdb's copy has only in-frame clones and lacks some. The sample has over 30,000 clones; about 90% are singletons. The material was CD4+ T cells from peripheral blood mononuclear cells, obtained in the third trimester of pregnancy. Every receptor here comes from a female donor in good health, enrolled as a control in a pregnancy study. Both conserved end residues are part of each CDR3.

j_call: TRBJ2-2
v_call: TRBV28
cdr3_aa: CASSPWTANTGELFF

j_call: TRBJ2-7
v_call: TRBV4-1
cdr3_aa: CASSQRDYYEQYF

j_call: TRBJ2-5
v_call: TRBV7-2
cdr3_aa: CASSDPSGGVTETQYF

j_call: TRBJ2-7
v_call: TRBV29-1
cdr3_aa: CSAFGQGAHEQYF

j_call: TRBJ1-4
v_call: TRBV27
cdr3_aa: CASSFGINNEKLFF

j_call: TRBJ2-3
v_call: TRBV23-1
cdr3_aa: CASSQYSGLLTDTQYF

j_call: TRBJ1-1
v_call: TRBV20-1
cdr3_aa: CSARDIRGTFF

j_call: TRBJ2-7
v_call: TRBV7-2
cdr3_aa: CASSPRWVAGAYEQYF

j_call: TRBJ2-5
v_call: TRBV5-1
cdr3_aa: CASSTYRGHLQETQYF

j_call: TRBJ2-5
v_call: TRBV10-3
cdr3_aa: CAISGRVWETQYF

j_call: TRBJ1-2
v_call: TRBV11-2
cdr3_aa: CASSSLYGANYGYTF

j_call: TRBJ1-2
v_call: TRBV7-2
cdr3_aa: CASSPQGYGYTF

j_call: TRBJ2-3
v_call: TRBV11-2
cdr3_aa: CASSAGTSVTDTQYF

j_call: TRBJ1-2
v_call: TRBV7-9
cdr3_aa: CASSRDRGGYTF

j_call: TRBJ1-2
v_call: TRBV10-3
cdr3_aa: CAIKGEGRPVYNYGYTF

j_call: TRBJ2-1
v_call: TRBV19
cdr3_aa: CASSISAGVSNEQFF

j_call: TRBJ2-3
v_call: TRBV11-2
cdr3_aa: CASSSPGGGARDTQYF

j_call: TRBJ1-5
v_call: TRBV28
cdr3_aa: CASTLLDFNQPQHF

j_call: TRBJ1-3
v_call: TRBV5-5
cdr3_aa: CASTARPVGAGNTIYF

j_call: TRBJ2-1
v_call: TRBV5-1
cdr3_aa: CASSLRVAGGFHEQFF

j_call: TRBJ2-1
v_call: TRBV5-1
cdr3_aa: CASSLGLGSAYNEQFF

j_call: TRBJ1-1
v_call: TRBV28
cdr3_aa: CATGYTEAFF

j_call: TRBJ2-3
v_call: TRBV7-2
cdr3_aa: CASSLGGTRRDTQYF

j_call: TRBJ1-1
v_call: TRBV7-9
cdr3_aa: CASTSLYATGGSEAFF

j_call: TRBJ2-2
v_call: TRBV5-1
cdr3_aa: CASSSQGAYTGELFF

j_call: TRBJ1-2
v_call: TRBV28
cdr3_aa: CASSTYRGPSSYGYTF

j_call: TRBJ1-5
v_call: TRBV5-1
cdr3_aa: CASSLDQGVQPQHF

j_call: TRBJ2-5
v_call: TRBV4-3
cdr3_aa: CASKEDLRDQYF

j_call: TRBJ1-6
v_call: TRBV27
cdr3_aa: CASSLTGGRSPLHF

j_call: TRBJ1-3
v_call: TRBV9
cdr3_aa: CASSAVRGGGGSGNTIYF

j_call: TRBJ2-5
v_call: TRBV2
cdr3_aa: CASGSFLATGETQYF

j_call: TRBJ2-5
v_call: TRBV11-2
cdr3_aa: CASSPVGGGHQETQYF

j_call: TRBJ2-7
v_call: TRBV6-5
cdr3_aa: CASRGLAGPSEQYF

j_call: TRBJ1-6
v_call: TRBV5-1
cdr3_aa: CASSWMDRGLDSPLHF

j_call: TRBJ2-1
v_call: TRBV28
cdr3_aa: CASVGGTHYNEQFF

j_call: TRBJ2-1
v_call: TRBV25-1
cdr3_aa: CASSRSSGSYNEQFF

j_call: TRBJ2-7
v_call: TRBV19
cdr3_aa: CASSMGTGGNDEQYF

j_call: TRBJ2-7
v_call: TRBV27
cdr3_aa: CASSLGGVAYEQYF

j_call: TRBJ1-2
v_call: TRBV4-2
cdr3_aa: CASSQIGGNYGYTF

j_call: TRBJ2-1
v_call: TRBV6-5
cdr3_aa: CASRKLQDNEQFF

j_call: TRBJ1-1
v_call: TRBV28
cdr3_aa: CASSTGSNTEAFF

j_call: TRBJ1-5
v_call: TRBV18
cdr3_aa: CASSPWTAPSNQPQHF

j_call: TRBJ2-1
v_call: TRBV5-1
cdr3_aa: CASSGIGTARRAEQFF

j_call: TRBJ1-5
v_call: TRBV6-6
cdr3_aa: CASSLGQRNQPQHF